Included here is one TCR beta chain sequence, with context. The CDR3 totals 16 residues. Between the trimmed V and J ends, which lost 0 bases and 5 bases, there was a span of 16 bases. The germline gives CDR1 LNHNV, CDR2 YYDKDF (reference sequence). The data are from a study of Graves' ophthalmopathy and Graves' hyperthyroidism. RNA transcripts provided the template for amplifying TCR beta CDR3 regions. An opening RT-PCR round employed HTBI primers and preceded a second-round multiplex PCR. One entry per CDR3 protein, called by TCRdb with MiXCR from the multiplex PCR reads. The data contain hundreds of thousands of distinct CDR3 sequences, approximately 22% of them singletons.

This TCR was recovered from a woman younger than 30 with stable Graves' hyperthyroidism. Some clones in this sample may be carry-over from other donors' samples. The specimen sequenced was peripheral blood. The chain couples TRBV15 to TRBJ2-5, with D tentatively TRBD2 (6 bases). CDR3 protein: CATSRDKGTRGETQYF. CDR3 nucleotide sequence: TGTGCCACCAGCAGAGATAAGGGGACTCGAGGGGAGACCCAGTACTTC.